This T cell receptor beta chain appears in the sequencing data of a study of control samples from healthy donors and cancer patients. Measured with immunoSEQ multiplex PCR; TCRdb has only the in-frame clones, and not every one. The repertoire has 74,000 or so clones, roughly 90% of them found once; the top ten carry more than 5.5%. The CDR3 is 14 amino acids. With 0 bases clipped from V and 10 bases from J, the junction kept 7 bases outside the gene matches. Germline V gives CDR1 MGHRA, CDR2 YSYEKL. The TCR was taken from a man aged 45-65 years in good health. Input material: blood. The gene calls are TRBV4-1 and TRBJ2-5, with 8 bases matching TRBD1. CDR3 coding DNA: TGCGCCAGCAGCCAAGAAGGAGGACAGGGTGACCAGTACTTC. Protein: CASSQEGGQGDQYF.